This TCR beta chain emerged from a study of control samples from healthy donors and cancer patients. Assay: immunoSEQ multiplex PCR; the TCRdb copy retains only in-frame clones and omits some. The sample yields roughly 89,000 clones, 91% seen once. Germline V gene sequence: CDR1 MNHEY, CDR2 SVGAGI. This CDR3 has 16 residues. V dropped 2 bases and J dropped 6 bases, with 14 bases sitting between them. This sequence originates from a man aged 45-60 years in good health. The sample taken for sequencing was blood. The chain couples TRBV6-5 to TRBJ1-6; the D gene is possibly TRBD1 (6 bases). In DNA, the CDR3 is TGTGCCAGCAGTTACAGGGGGGTGGGGGGTAATTCACCCCTCCACTTT. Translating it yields CASSYRGVGGNSPLHF.